This entry is about one T cell receptor beta chain. This sample is drawn from a study of blood T cell repertoires in COVID-19. Overall study: Samples of COVID-19 (acute and convalescent) were obtained from the United States, Italy and Spain. T cells, B-cell-depleted T cells, or PBMCs provided the cDNA or gDNA that served as material.

Membership in each cohort depended on participant-reported clinical history. Cohort 3 recovery required two negative PCRs, clearance, or symptom resolution. Profiling relied on immunoSEQ multiplex PCR, and the TCRdb table lists in-frame clones only, not all of them. The sample has over 300,000 clones; around 84% are singletons. V gave up 2 bases and J gave up 10 bases; unmatched junction bases: 8. The CDR3 spans 15 residues. CDR1 is SGHRS and CDR2 is YFSETQ in the germline V gene. The sequencing input was PBMCs or T cells enriched from blood (not recorded which). The rearrangement joins TRBV5-1 to TRBJ2-1; 11 nucleotides agree with TRBD2. This TCR was recovered from a woman younger than 30 who had recovered from COVID-19. The CDR3 here is CASSLVAGGPGEQFF. In nucleotides, the CDR3 is TGCGCCAGCAGCTTAGTAGCGGGGGGGCCTGGGGAGCAGTTCTTC.